The rows below give T cell receptor beta chains drawn from one sample of a study of OX40 agonist ivuxolimab in advanced cancers. This table comes from immunoSEQ multiplex PCR, and its TCRdb copy is limited to in-frame clones, with some not included. Here the sample spans about 70,000 clones, just over 85% being singletons. The sequencing used CD4+ or CD8+ T cells sorted from blood, collected in a trial of the OX40 agonist ivuxolimab. These receptors all stem from an adult with an advanced solid tumor such as melanoma, head and neck, liver or kidney cancer. The CDR3 runs from the conserved cysteine through the conserved F or W. D genes are given only for firm matches. Expanded clones are given a class, and other clones once, few, many or no size at all.

length | J | size | D | V | CDR3 | DNA
14 | TRBJ1-1 | few | . | TRBV5-6 | CASSLAGPLGAAFF | TGTGCCAGCAGCTTGGCCGGTCCTCTTGGTGCAGCTTTCTTT
17 | TRBJ1-1 | . | TRBD1 | TRBV4-1 | CASSHPKGGGMNTEAFF | TGCGCCAGCAGCCATCCCAAGGGAGGGGGCATGAACACTGAAGCTTTCTTT
15 | TRBJ2-7 | . | TRBD2 | TRBV6-5 | CASFPTTSGSYEQYF | TGTGCCAGCTTCCCGACCACTAGCGGCTCCTACGAGCAGTACTTC
16 | TRBJ2-5 | . | . | TRBV15 | CATSRLKTGRWETQYF | TGTGCCACCAGCAGGTTAAAGACAGGGAGGTGGGAGACCCAGTACTTC
19 | TRBJ2-1 | . | TRBD1 | TRBV7-2 | CASSSWDRGPLSSYNEQFF | TGTGCCAGCAGCTCTTGGGACAGGGGGCCCCTGAGCTCCTACAATGAGCAGTTCTTC
14 | TRBJ1-1 | . | . | TRBV5-5 | CASSLGRRNTEAFF | TGTGCCAGCAGCTTGGGCAGGCGGAACACTGAAGCTTTCTTT
14 | TRBJ2-1 | . | TRBD2 | TRBV29-1 | CSYFLAEPYNEQFF | TGCAGCTATTTCCTAGCGGAGCCCTACAATGAGCAGTTCTTC
12 | TRBJ2-3 | . | . | TRBV6-6 | CASSYFRDTQYF | TGTGCCAGCAGTTACTTCCGAGATACGCAGTATTTT
12 | TRBJ2-1 | . | TRBD2 | TRBV18 | CASSPLSGEGFF | TGTGCCAGCTCACCACTGTCGGGGGAGGGGTTCTTC
13 | TRBJ1-1 | few | . | TRBV7-3 | CASSLTANTEAFF | TGTGCCAGCAGCTTGACAGCGAACACTGAAGCTTTCTTT
15 | TRBJ1-1 | few | . | TRBV4-3 | CASSQAGGVGTEAFF | TGCGCCAGCAGCCAAGCTGGAGGGGTTGGGACTGAAGCTTTCTTT
14 | TRBJ2-7 | . | . | TRBV5-5 | CASSFDRLGHEQYF | TGTGCCAGCAGCTTCGACAGGCTTGGCCACGAGCAGTACTTC
15 | TRBJ2-2 | . | . | TRBV5-1 | CASSLRTENTGELFF | TGCGCCAGCAGCTTACGGACAGAGAACACCGGGGAGCTGTTTTTT
15 | TRBJ1-6 | . | TRBD1 | TRBV14 | CASSTRTGGMAPLHF | TGTGCCAGCAGTACTCGGACAGGGGGCATGGCACCCCTCCACTTT
15 | TRBJ1-2 | . | . | TRBV29-1 | CSAQTLGARDYGYTF | TGCAGCGCCCAAACGTTGGGGGCGCGTGACTATGGCTACACCTTC
13 | TRBJ2-5 | . | TRBD2 | TRBV5-4 | CASSDPGRETQYF | TGTGCCAGCAGCGACCCCGGGAGGGAGACCCAGTACTTC
13 | TRBJ1-5 | . | . | TRBV30 | CAWQEDSNQPQHF | TGTGCCTGGCAGGAGGATAGCAATCAGCCCCAGCATTTT
15 | TRBJ2-3 | . | . | TRBV27 | CASSLRTQGTDTQYF | TGTGCCAGCAGTCTGAGGACTCAAGGCACAGATACGCAGTATTTT
12 | TRBJ2-7 | . | . | TRBV30 | CAWSADSYEQYF | TGTGCCTGGAGTGCTGACTCCTACGAGCAGTACTTC